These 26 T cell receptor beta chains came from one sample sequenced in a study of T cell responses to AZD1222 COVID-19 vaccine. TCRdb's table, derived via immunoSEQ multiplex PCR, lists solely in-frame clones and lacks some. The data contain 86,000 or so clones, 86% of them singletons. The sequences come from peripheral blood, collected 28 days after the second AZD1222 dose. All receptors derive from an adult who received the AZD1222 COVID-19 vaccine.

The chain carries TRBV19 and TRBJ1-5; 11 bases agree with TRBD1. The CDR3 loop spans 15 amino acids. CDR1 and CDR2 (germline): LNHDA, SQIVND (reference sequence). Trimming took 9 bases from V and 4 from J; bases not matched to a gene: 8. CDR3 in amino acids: CASRDRGRLNQPQHF. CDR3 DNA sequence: TGTGCCAGCAGGGACAGGGGGAGACTTAATCAGCCCCAGCATTTT.

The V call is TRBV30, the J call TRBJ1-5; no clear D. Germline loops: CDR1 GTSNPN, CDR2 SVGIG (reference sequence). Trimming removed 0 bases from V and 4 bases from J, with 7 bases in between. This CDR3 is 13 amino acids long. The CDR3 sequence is CAWSVGRNQPQHF. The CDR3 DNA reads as TGTGCCTGGAGTGTTGGCAGGAATCAGCCCCAGCATTTT.

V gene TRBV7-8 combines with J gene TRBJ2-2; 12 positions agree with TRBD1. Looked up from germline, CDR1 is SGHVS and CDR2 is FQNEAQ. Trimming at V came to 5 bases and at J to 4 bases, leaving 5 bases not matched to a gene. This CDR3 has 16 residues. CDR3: CASSPWDRGPTGELFF. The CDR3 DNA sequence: TGTGCCAGCAGCCCATGGGACAGGGGGCCCACCGGGGAGCTGTTTTTT.

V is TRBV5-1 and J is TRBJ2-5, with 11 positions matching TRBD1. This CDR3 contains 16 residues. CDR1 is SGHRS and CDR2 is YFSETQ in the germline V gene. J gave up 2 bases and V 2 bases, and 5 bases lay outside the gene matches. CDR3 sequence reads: CASSFVGTGGQETQYF. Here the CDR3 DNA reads TGCGCCAGCAGCTTCGTCGGGACAGGGGGGCAAGAGACCCAGTACTTC.

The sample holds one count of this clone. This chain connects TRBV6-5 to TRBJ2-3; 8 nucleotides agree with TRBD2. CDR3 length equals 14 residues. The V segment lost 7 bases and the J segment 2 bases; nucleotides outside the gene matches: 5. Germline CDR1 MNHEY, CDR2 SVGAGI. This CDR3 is CASIPAGATDTQYF. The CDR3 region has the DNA TGTGCCAGCATCCCAGCGGGAGCCACAGATACGCAGTATTTT.

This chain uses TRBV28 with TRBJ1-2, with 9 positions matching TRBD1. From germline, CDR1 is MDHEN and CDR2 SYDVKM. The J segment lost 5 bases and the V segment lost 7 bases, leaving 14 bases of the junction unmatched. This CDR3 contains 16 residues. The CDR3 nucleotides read TGTGCCAGCACCGACCTACCGGGACAGGGTCTTTATGGCTACACCTTC. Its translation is CASTDLPGQGLYGYTF.

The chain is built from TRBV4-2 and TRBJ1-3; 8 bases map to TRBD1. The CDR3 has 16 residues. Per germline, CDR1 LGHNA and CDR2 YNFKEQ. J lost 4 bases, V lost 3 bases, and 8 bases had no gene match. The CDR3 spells CASSQAQGDGGNTIYF. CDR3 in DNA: TGTGCCAGCAGCCAGGCACAGGGGGACGGAGGAAACACCATATATTTT.

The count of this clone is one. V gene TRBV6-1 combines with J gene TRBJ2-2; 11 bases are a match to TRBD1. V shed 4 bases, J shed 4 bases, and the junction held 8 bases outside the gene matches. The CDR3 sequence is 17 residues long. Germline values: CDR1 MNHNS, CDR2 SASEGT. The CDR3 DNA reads TGTGCCAGCAGTGCCCCCGCCGGGACAGGGGGCACCGGGGAGCTGTTTTTT. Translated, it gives CASSAPAGTGGTGELFF.

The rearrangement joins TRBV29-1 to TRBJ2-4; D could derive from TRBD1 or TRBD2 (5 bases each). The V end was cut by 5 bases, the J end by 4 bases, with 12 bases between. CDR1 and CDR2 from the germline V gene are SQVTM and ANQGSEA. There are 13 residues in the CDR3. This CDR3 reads CSVLQGGKNIQYF. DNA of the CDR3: TGCAGCGTTCTCCAGGGCGGGAAAAACATTCAGTACTTC.

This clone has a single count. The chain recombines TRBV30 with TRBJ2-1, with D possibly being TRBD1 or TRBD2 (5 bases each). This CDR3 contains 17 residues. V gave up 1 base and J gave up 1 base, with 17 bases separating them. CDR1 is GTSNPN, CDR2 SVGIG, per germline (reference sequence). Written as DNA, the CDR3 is TGTGCCTGGAGTGCCGGGGCTCGTCTACCTTCCTACAATGAGCAGTTCTTC. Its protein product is CAWSAGARLPSYNEQFF.

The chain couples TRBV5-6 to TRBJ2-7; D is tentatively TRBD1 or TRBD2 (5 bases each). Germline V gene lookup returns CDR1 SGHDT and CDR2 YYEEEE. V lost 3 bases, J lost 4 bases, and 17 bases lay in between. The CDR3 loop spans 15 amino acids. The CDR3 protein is CASSSLRDPGYEQYF. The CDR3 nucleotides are TGTGCCAGCAGCTCTTTACGGGACCCAGGTTACGAGCAGTACTTC.

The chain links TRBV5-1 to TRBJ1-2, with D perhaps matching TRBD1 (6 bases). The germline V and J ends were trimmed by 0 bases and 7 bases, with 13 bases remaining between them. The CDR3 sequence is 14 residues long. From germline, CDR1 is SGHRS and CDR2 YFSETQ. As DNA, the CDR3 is TGCGCCAGCAGCTTGGCCGGGGGGGCTGGTGGCTACACCTTC. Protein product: CASSLAGGAGGYTF.

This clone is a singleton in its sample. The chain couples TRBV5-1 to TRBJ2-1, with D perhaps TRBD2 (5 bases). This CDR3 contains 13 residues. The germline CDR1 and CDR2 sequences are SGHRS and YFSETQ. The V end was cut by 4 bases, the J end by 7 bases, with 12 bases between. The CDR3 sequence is CASSPRPGNEQFF. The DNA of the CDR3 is TGCGCCAGCAGCCCCCGACCGGGGAATGAGCAGTTCTTC.

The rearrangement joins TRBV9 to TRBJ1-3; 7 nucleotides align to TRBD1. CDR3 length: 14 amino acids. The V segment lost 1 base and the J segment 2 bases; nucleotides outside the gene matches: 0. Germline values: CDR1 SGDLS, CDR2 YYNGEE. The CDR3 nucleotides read TGTGCCAGCAGCGTACAGGGGGCTGGAAACACCATATATTTT. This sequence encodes CASSVQGAGNTIYF.

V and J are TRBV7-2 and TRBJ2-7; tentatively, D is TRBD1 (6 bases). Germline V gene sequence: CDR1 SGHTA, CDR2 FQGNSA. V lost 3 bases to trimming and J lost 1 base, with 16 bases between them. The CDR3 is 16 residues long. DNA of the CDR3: TGTGCCAGCAGCTTCTCCAGGGGACGGCTTTCCTACGAGCAGTACTTC. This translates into CASSFSRGRLSYEQYF.

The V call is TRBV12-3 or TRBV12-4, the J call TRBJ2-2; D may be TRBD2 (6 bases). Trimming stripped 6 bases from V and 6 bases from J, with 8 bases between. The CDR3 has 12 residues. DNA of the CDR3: TGTGCCAGCAGCGGGGAGGCCGGGGAGCTGTTTTTT. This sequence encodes CASSGEAGELFF.

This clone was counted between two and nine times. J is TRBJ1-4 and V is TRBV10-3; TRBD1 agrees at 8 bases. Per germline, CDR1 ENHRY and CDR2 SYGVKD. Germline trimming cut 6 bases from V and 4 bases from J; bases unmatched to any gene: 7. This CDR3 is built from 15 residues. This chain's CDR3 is CAIRNRQGSNEKLFF. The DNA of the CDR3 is TGTGCCATCAGGAACCGACAGGGGAGTAATGAAAAACTGTTTTTT.

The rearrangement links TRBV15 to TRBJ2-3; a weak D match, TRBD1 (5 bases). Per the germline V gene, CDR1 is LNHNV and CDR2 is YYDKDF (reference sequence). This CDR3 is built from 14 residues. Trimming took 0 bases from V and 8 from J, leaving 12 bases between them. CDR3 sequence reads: CATSRDRVSGTQYF. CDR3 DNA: TGTGCCACCAGCAGAGACAGGGTTTCGGGTACGCAGTATTTT.

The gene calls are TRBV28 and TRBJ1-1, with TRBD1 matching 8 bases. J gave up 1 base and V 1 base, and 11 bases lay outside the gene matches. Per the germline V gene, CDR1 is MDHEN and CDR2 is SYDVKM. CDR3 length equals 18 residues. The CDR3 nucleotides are TGTGCCAGCAGTTTATCGCGGACAGGGCGGGGGGGGAACACTGAAGCTTTCTTT. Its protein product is CASSLSRTGRGGNTEAFF.

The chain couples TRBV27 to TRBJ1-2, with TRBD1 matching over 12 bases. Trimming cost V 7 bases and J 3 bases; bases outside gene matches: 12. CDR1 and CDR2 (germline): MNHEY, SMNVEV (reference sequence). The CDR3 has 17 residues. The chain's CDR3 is CASKPRDRGLVDYGYTF. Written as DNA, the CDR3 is TGTGCCAGCAAACCCCGGGACAGGGGGCTTGTGGACTATGGCTACACCTTC.

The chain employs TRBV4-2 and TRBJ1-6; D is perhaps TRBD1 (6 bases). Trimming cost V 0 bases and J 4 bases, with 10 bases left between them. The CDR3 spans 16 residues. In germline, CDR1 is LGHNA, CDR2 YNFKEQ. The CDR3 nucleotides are TGTGCCAGCAGCCAAGAGGGAGGACAGTATAATTCACCCCTCCACTTT. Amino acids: CASSQEGGQYNSPLHF.

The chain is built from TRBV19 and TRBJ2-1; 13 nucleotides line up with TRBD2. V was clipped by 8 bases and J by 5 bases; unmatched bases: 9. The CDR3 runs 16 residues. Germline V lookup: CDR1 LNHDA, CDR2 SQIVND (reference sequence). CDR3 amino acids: CASRTSGGLGHNEQFF. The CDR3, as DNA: TGTGCCAGTCGGACTAGCGGGGGTCTGGGGCACAATGAGCAGTTCTTC.

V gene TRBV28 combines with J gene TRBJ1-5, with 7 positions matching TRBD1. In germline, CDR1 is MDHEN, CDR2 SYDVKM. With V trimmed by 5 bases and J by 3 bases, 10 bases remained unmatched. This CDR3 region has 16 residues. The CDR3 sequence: CASSTPGQYNNQPQHF. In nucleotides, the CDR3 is TGTGCCAGCAGTACACCGGGACAGTACAACAATCAGCCCCAGCATTTT. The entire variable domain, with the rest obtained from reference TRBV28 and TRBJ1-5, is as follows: DVKVTQSSRYLVKRTGEKVFLECVQDMDHENMFWYRQDPGLGLRLIYFSYDVKMKEKGDIPEGYSVSREKKERFSLILESASTNQTSMYLCASSTPGQYNNQPQHFGDGTRLSIL.

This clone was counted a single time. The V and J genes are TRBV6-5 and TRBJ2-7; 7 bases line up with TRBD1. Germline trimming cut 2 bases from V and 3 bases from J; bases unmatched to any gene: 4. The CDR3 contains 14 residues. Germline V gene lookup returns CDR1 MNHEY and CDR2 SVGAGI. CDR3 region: CASSYDRDNYEQYF. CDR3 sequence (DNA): TGTGCCAGCAGTTACGACAGGGATAACTACGAGCAGTACTTC.

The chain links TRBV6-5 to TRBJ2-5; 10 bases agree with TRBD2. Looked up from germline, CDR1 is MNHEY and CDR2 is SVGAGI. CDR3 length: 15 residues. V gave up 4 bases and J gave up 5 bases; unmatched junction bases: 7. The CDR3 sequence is CASSSSGGSGETQYF. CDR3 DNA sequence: TGTGCCAGCAGTTCTAGCGGGGGCTCAGGGGAGACCCAGTACTTC.

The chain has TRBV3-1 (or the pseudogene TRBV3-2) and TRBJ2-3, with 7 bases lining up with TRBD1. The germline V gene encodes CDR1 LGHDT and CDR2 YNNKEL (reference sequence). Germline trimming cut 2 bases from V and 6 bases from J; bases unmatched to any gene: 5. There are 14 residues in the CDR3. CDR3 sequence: CASSQRGQADTQYF. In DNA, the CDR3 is TGTGCCAGCAGCCAACGAGGACAGGCGGATACGCAGTATTTT.